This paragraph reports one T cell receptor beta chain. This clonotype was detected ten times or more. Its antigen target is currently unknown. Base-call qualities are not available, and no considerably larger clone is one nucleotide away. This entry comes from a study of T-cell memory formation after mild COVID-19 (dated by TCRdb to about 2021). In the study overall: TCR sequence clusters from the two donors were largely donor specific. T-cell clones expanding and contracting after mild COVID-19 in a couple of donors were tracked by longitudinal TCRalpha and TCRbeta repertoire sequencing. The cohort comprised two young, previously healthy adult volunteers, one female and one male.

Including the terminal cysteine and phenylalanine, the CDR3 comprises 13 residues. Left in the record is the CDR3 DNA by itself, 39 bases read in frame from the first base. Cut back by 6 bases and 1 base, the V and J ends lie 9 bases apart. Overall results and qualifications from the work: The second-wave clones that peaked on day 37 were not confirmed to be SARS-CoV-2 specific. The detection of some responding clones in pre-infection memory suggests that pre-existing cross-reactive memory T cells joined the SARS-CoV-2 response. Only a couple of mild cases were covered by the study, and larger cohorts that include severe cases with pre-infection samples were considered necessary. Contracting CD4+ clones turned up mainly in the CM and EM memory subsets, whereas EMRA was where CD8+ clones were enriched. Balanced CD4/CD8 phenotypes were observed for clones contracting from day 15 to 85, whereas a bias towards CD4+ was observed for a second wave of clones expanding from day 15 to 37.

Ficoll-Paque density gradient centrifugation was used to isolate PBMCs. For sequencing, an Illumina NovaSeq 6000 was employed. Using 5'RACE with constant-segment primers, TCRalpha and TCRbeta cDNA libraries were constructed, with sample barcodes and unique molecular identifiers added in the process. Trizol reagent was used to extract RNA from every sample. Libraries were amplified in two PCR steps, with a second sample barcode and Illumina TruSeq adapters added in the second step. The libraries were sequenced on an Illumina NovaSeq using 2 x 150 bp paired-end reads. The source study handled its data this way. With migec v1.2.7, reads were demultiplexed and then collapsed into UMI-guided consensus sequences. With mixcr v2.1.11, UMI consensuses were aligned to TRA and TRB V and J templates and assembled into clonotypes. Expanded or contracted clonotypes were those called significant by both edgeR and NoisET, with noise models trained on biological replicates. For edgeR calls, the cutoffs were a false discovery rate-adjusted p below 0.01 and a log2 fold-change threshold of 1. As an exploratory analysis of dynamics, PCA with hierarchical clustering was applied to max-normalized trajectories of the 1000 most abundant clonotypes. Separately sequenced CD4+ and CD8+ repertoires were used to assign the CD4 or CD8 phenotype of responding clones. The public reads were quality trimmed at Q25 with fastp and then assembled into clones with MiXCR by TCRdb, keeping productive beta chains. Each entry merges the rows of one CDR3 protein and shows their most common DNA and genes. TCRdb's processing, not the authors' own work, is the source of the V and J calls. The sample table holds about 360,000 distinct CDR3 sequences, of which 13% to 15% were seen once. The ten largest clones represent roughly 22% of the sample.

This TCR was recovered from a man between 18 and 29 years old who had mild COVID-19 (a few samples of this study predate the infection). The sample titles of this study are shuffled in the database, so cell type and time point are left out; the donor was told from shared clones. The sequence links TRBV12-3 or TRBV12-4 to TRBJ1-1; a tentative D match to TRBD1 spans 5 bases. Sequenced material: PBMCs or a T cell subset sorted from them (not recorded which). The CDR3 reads CASSFQGNTEAFF. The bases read TGTGCCAGCAGCTTTCAGGGGAACACTGAAGCTTTCTTT.